This note documents a single TCR beta chain sequence. The antigen is not known. The data are from a study of T-cell memory formation after mild COVID-19. Study information: The study found TCR clusters largely donor specific.

The TCR alpha and TCR beta cDNA libraries, bearing sample barcodes and UMIs, were generated by 5'RACE using constant-segment primers. TCRdb reprocessed the 5' RACE reads via MiXCR and lists one record per CDR3 protein. The data show under 450,000 distinct CDR3 sequences, around 14% seen once. Points from the study as a whole: The authors did not confirm SARS-CoV-2 specificity of second-wave clones peaking day 37. Shrinking CD4+ clones resided mostly in CM and EM, and CD8+ ones in EMRA.

The germline V and J ends were trimmed by 4 bases and 1 base, with 16 bases remaining between them. This CDR3 is 16 amino acids long. This sequence originates from a man younger than 30 who had mild COVID-19 (a few samples of this study predate the infection). Cell type and time point are not known. Specimen: PBMCs or a T cell subset sorted from them (not recorded which). The chain is built from TRBV12-3 or TRBV12-4 and TRBJ2-5, with D perhaps matching TRBD2 (5 bases). DNA for the CDR3: TGTGCCAGCAGTTCCGTCGGGGTGGCCCCCCAAGAGACCCAGTACTTC. This sequence encodes CASSSVGVAPQETQYF.